Below, 28 T cell receptor beta chains from the same sample are listed, as sequenced in a study of OX40 agonist ivuxolimab in advanced cancers. Clones were read by immunoSEQ multiplex PCR, and TCRdb kept only the in-frame ones, dropping some. The data hold 55,000 to 65,000 clones, with about 85% observed a single time. Sequenced here: CD4+ or CD8+ T cells sorted from blood, sampled in a trial of the OX40 agonist ivuxolimab. All receptors come from an adult with an advanced solid tumor such as melanoma, head and neck, liver or kidney cancer.

This chain links TRBV5-1 with TRBJ2-7; D is ambiguous. Trimming pared 0 bases from V and 5 bases from J, leaving 6 bases between. This CDR3 comprises 12 residues. The germline V gene has CDR1 SGHRS and CDR2 YFSETQ. Here the CDR3 DNA reads TGCGCCAGCAGCTTGGGGCCGAACGAGCAGTACTTC. Protein sequence: CASSLGPNEQYF.

CDR3 sequence reads: CASSSHRLADQADTQYF. In DNA, the CDR3 is TGTGCCAGCAGCTCCCACAGACTAGCGGATCAGGCAGATACGCAGTATTTT. The chain has TRBV7-2 and TRBJ2-3, with 9 bases that match TRBD2. The ends lost 4 bases at V and 4 bases at J; junction bases unmatched: 12. Germline V gene lookup returns CDR1 SGHTA and CDR2 FQGNSA. The CDR3 runs 17 residues. Full variable domain (remainder filled in from reference TRBV7-2 and TRBJ2-3): GAGVSQSPSNKVTEKGKDVELRCDPISGHTALYWYRQSLGQGLEFLIYFQGNSAPDKSGLPSDRFSAERTGGSVSTLTIQRTQQEDSAVYLCASSSHRLADQADTQYFGPGTRLTVL.

The chain joins TRBV19 to TRBJ2-3; D possibly uses TRBD1 or TRBD2 (5 bases each). V lost 4 bases and J lost 4, with 18 bases in between. Germline assignment: CDR1 LNHDA and CDR2 SQIVND (reference sequence). The CDR3 covers 16 residues. The CDR3 DNA reads as TGTGCCAGTAGTACTTTTTCCCGGATGGGGGCAGATACGCAGTATTTT. Translated: CASSTFSRMGADTQYF.

This clone was counted a single time. The chain is built from TRBV6-4 and TRBJ2-3, with a tentative D call TRBD2 (6 bases). The germline CDR1 and CDR2 sequences are MRHNA and SNTAGT. V lost 5 bases, J lost 0 bases, and 15 bases lay in between. This CDR3 region has 16 residues. CDR3 in amino acids: CASSPLTSLSTDTQYF. The CDR3 nucleotides read TGTGCCAGCAGTCCCTTGACTAGTTTGAGCACAGATACGCAGTATTTT.

The chain is built from TRBV6-1 and TRBJ1-6; maybe TRBD1 (6 bases). The V end was cut by 6 bases, the J end by 0 bases, with 9 bases between. CDR1 is MNHNS, CDR2 SASEGT, per germline. This CDR3 spans 15 amino acids. The CDR3 nucleotides read TGTGCCAGCAGATTGGACAGCTCCTATAATTCACCCCTCCACTTT. It is translated as CASRLDSSYNSPLHF.

The DNA for the CDR3 is TGTGCCAGCAGCCAAGATGACGGGGGGCCCCTTAGGCTTCAGTACTTC. This codes for CASSQDDGGPLRLQYF. The chain joins TRBV4-2 to TRBJ2-4; D is perhaps TRBD2 (7 bases). Germline values: CDR1 LGHNA, CDR2 YNFKEQ. There are 16 residues in the CDR3. V was trimmed by 0 bases and J by 11 bases, leaving 20 bases between them.

The chain uses TRBV2 and TRBJ1-4, with TRBD1 matching over 8 bases. Per the germline V gene, CDR1 is SNHLY and CDR2 is FYNNEI. The CDR3 consists of 14 residues. The V and J ends lost 8 bases and 5 bases, in that order; junction bases with no gene match: 7. CDR3 sequence: CASPNWTGNEKLFF. The CDR3 DNA reads TGTGCCAGCCCGAATTGGACAGGGAATGAAAAACTGTTTTTT.

This clone was seen a single time. This chain joins TRBV7-8 and TRBJ1-3; D not resolved. CDR3 length: 14 amino acids. Between the trimmed V and J ends, which lost 3 bases and 8 bases, there was a span of 14 bases. Germline values: CDR1 SGHVS, CDR2 FQNEAQ. The CDR3 DNA reads as TGTGCCAGCAGCTTTCGGACGCAGGCCGACACCATATATTTT. It translates to CASSFRTQADTIYF.

The chain carries TRBV5-1 and TRBJ1-1; D not certain. Trimming pared 1 base from V and 1 base from J, leaving 8 bases between. The CDR3 extends over 14 amino acids. Germline lookup yields CDR1 SGHRS and CDR2 YFSETQ. The CDR3 protein is CASSLRATNTEAFF. CDR3 coding DNA: TGCGCCAGCAGCTTGCGTGCAACGAACACTGAAGCTTTCTTT.

The chain couples TRBV7-3 to TRBJ2-7; the D call may be TRBD1 or TRBD2 (6 bases each). V lost 8 bases and J lost 7, with 24 bases in between. The CDR3 contains 15 residues. Looked up from germline, CDR1 is SGHTA and CDR2 is FQGTGA. The CDR3 DNA reads as TGTGCCAGCTCTTCGTCAGGAGGGGACACGAGGGAGCAGTACTTC. This encodes CASSSSGGDTREQYF.

The V call is TRBV5-5, the J call TRBJ1-4, with D possibly TRBD1 on 6 matching bases. Germline V gene lookup returns CDR1 SGHKS and CDR2 YYEKEE (reference sequence). The CDR3 totals 15 residues. Trimming pared 1 base from V and 5 bases from J, leaving 12 bases between. The CDR3, as DNA: TGTGCCAGCAGCTTGCTGCCTAGGGGGAATGAAAAACTGTTTTTT. It codes for CASSLLPRGNEKLFF.

V gene TRBV9 combines with J gene TRBJ2-1; 10 nucleotides match TRBD2. The germline CDR1 and CDR2 sequences are SGDLS and YYNGEE. V lost 2 bases, J lost 10 bases, and 9 bases stayed unmatched. The CDR3 length is 15 residues. This CDR3 reads CASSVLAGELGEQFF. The CDR3 bases are TGTGCCAGCAGCGTGCTAGCGGGGGAGCTCGGGGAGCAGTTCTTC. The full variable domain, rest sourced from reference TRBV9 and TRBJ2-1, is DSGVTQTPKHLITATGQRVTLRCSPRSGDLSVYWYQQSLDQGLQFLIQYYNGEERAKGNILERFSAQQFPDLHSELNLSSLELGDSALYFCASSVLAGELGEQFFGPGTRLTVL.

The V call is TRBV5-1, the J call TRBJ1-4, with TRBD1 identical over 7 bases. The CDR3 contains 14 residues. Germline lookup yields CDR1 SGHRS and CDR2 YFSETQ. With V trimmed by 4 bases and J by 8 bases, 8 bases remained unmatched. DNA of the CDR3: TGCGCCAGCAGCCGAGACAGGGATAGAGAAAAACTGTTTTTT. Translated: CASSRDRDREKLFF.

This chain connects TRBV7-9 to TRBJ2-5, with D unresolved. The germline gives CDR1 SEHNR, CDR2 FQNEAQ (reference sequence). There are 17 residues in the CDR3. V dropped 0 bases and J dropped 2 bases, with 16 bases sitting between them. This chain's CDR3 is CASSLALSLGKQETQYF. Written as DNA, the CDR3 is TGTGCCAGCAGCTTAGCGCTAAGTTTGGGGAAACAAGAGACCCAGTACTTC.

This chain joins TRBV10-3 and TRBJ2-1, with 9 bases that match TRBD1. V lost 8 bases and J lost 8; bases outside the gene matches: 10. The CDR3 contains 14 residues. From germline, CDR1 is ENHRY and CDR2 SYGVKD. The CDR3 nucleotides read TGTGCCATCGGGGAGGGGGACAGGGCCCATGAGCAGTTCTTC. Translated, it gives CAIGEGDRAHEQFF.

The chain recombines TRBV7-6 with TRBJ2-7; TRBD2 agrees at 11 bases. CDR3 size: 16 residues. Unmatched junction bases numbered 7, after V lost 5 bases and J lost 1 base. Per the germline V gene, CDR1 is SGHVS and CDR2 is FNYEAQ. The CDR3 reads CASSPRLAGTSYEQYF. The CDR3 nucleotides read TGTGCCAGCAGCCCCCGACTAGCGGGGACTTCCTACGAGCAGTACTTC.

This sequence joins TRBV10-3 and TRBJ2-3, with D possibly called TRBD1 or TRBD2 (7 bases each). The CDR3 extends over 17 amino acids. Per germline, CDR1 ENHRY and CDR2 SYGVKD. V was shortened by 7 bases and J by 2 bases, with 22 bases between the two germline ends. The chain's CDR3 is CAITPGRGQGDTDTQYF. The DNA of the CDR3 is TGTGCCATCACCCCAGGGCGGGGGCAGGGGGACACAGATACGCAGTATTTT.

The V call is TRBV10-3, the J call TRBJ1-6, with D possibly being TRBD1 (6 bases). With 10 bases removed from V and 7 bases from J, the gap between germline ends came to 17 bases. This CDR3 comprises 14 residues. Germline assignment: CDR1 ENHRY and CDR2 SYGVKD. CDR3 DNA: TGTGCCAGCAAAGAGGGGACACAAAATTCACCCCTCCACTTT. Translating it yields CASKEGTQNSPLHF.

The gene calls are TRBV2 and TRBJ2-1, with 12 bases lining up with TRBD2. Trimming took 6 bases from V and 1 from J; bases not matched to a gene: 1. Germline lookup yields CDR1 SNHLY and CDR2 FYNNEI. This CDR3 is 15 amino acids long. Written as DNA, the CDR3 is TGTGCCAGCAGACTAGCGGGGGGATCCTACAATGAGCAGTTCTTC. Translated: CASRLAGGSYNEQFF.

This clone was counted only a few times. This chain uses TRBV11-2 with TRBJ2-5; 7 positions match TRBD2. The CDR3 runs to 15 residues. Germline V gene sequence: CDR1 SGHAT, CDR2 FQNNGV. Trimming cost V 5 bases and J 5 bases; bases outside gene matches: 11. The CDR3 loop reads CASSPRRRGGETQYF. The CDR3 DNA follows: TGTGCCAGCAGCCCACGACGGAGGGGAGGGGAGACCCAGTACTTC.

V is TRBV19 and J is TRBJ1-5; D remains unclear. Trimming removed 3 bases from V and 5 bases from J, with 11 bases in between. CDR1 LNHDA and CDR2 SQIVND come from the germline V gene (reference sequence). There are 14 residues in the CDR3. CDR3 nucleotide sequence: TGTGCCAGTAGTATCACATATACCGATCAGCCCCAGCATTTT. Residues: CASSITYTDQPQHF.

The V gene is TRBV2, the J gene TRBJ2-4, with D possibly TRBD2 on 6 matching bases. V gave up 4 bases and J gave up 7 bases, with 14 bases separating them. The CDR3 loop spans 14 amino acids. CDR1 SNHLY and CDR2 FYNNEI come from the germline V gene. The CDR3 nucleotides are TGTGCCAGCAGTGTGGCTAGCGTCGGTAACATTCAGTACTTC. Translating gives CASSVASVGNIQYF.

The rearrangement uses TRBV5-1 and TRBJ1-4; D perhaps matches TRBD1 (5 bases). The CDR3 extends over 14 amino acids. CDR1 is SGHRS and CDR2 is YFSETQ in the germline V gene. Trimming pared 4 bases from V and 5 bases from J, leaving 12 bases between. CDR3 residues: CASSAGRRNEKLFF. Written as DNA, the CDR3 is TGCGCCAGCAGCGCGGGACGGAGAAATGAAAAACTGTTTTTT.

The chain links TRBV15 to TRBJ1-6; D perhaps matches TRBD1 (5 bases). The CDR3 runs 16 residues. The germline V gene encodes CDR1 LNHNV and CDR2 YYDKDF (reference sequence). The ends were cut back, 1 base at V and 7 bases at J, with 14 bases in the middle. The CDR3 region has the DNA TGTGCCACCAGCAGAGCCCTCGATCCAGGGAATTCACCCCTCCACTTT. Amino acid sequence: CATSRALDPGNSPLHF.

The gene calls are TRBV5-4 and TRBJ2-3; the D gene is possibly TRBD2 (7 bases). The ends were cut back, 1 base at V and 6 bases at J, with 18 bases in the middle. This CDR3 has 16 residues. Germline V gene sequence: CDR1 SGHNT, CDR2 YYREEE (reference sequence). The CDR3 region is CASSLIGRGPRDTQYF. DNA of the CDR3: TGTGCCAGCAGCTTGATCGGGCGGGGGCCGCGGGATACGCAGTATTTT.

The chain combines TRBV19 with TRBJ1-6, with TRBD1 identical over 9 bases. This CDR3 spans 13 amino acids. Unmatched junction bases numbered 4, after V lost 6 bases and J lost 10 bases. CDR1 is LNHDA and CDR2 is SQIVND in the germline V gene (reference sequence). CDR3 bases: TGTGCCAGTAGGGGACAGGGATGGTCACCCCTCCACTTT. Translation: CASRGQGWSPLHF.

The chain carries TRBV7-2 and TRBJ2-3; D gene unclear. This CDR3 comprises 16 residues. Germline assignment: CDR1 SGHTA and CDR2 FQGNSA. V dropped 3 bases and J dropped 2 bases, with 15 bases sitting between them. CDR3 residues: CASSLGPLMLTDTQYF. DNA for the CDR3: TGTGCCAGCAGCTTGGGCCCCCTTATGCTCACAGATACGCAGTATTTT.

The chain uses TRBV5-1 and TRBJ2-7; 7 bases match TRBD1. V gave up 1 base and J gave up 2 bases; unmatched junction bases: 15. Per germline, CDR1 SGHRS and CDR2 YFSETQ. This CDR3 is built from 18 residues. DNA for the CDR3: TGCGCCAGCAGCTTGCGGTTGGGGACAGCGACCTCGACCTACGAGCAGTACTTC. Residues: CASSLRLGTATSTYEQYF.